This TCR beta chain is drawn from a study of cytomegalovirus exposure and HLA in healthy donors (dated 2017 in TCRdb). Study-wide context: In an earlier analysis of some 610 of the donors, 276 Gb of sequence data and 90 million to 130 million unique TCR beta sequences from 180 million or so T cells were reported. Every repertoire in the discovery cohort had been generated on one and the same sequencing platform. The later analysis used no new phenotypic data to find candidate immune exposures, relying instead on TCR beta sequences and their occurrence across donors. Both class I and class II loci were covered by HLA typing, at four-digit resolution. An earlier analysis of 450 to 750 of the donors used high-throughput TCR beta sequencing to judge whether each TCR beta V gene segment behaved as functional or pseudogenic. A later analysis re-examined previously published TCR beta repertoires from just over 650 donors and added high-resolution HLA genotyping to investigate patterns of TCR occurrence. Using immunosequencing, the study profiled T cell repertoires from some 670 subjects and related those repertoires to cytomegalovirus serostatus. A separate validation cohort of over a hundred different subjects was used in addition to the approximately 640-subject first cohort. Four to six DR-DQ haplotypes were handled as single units for association and clustering, since linkage in the cohort was strong. The number of typed donors differed by locus: roughly 620-640 for A, B, C, DRB1 and DQB1; 500 to 550 for DQA1; approximately 610 for DPA1; and some 470 for DPB1. To predict cytomegalovirus infection status, the study combined high-throughput TCR immunosequencing, statistical association of individual TCRs with disease status, and machine learning. Roughly 300 gigabases of sequencing data and 91 million or so unique TCR sequences made up an early release that covered some 640 HLA-typed donors. The genetic ancestry cluster associated with self-reported Caucasian donors included around 76% of the approximately 400 genotyped donors. Alongside the repertoire data, information on donor age, sex, ethnicity and CMV serostatus was compiled. A later genetic analysis used genome-wide SNP genotypes for about 65% of the roughly 700 donors, treating that subset as a discovery cohort. On average, roughly 250,000 unique TCR beta nucleotide sequences were sequenced per donor among 350 to 400 genotyped donors of the cohort, with 15% to 20% of those sequences being non-productive. The study aimed to test whether cataloging public T cell receptors could reveal signatures of past pathogen exposure. Paper-wide results and their limitations: The classifier was reported to diagnose cytomegalovirus status with high specificity and sensitivity in both the original and validation cohorts. The sequencing pipeline was judged likely to have produced a cluster of highly shared sequence variants as a technical artifact. Because some donors lacked HLA typing at each locus, the association tests relied only on the typed subset. Because counts were too low, 15 to 20 rarely observed V segments, including chromosome 9 orphons, were left out of the earlier analysis of some 640 of the donors. In a later analysis, several top co-occurrence clusters were reported to appear linked to parvovirus B19, influenza, CMV and Epstein-Barr virus. Assigning TCR associations to individual alleles was difficult when HLA alleles, especially DR and DQ, strongly co-occurred. According to a later analysis, most CMV-associated TCR beta chains appeared to be HLA-restricted, and the HLA associations seemed to be driven largely by CMV exposure. Because the 87-base-pair reads could not distinguish some IMGT-functional V segments, including TRBV6-2 and TRBV6-3, those segments were excluded. A later genetic analysis reported fewer N-insertions in productive TCRs among donors in an Asian-associated ancestry cluster than the 666-donor mean. Immune exposure information for the cohort was limited to CMV serostatus. According to a later analysis, TCR association rates differed among HLA loci, with DRB1 alleles showing the most associated TCRs and HLA-C alleles showing the fewest. An earlier analysis of 450 to 750 of the donors showed that most TCR beta V segments appeared in productive rearrangements either about 90% or about 30% of the time, which broadly matched IMGT annotations. It was suggested by the authors that the approach could potentially be generalized to other disease states and immunological phenotypes. In vitro tests confirmed that a few of the cytomegalovirus-associated TCR beta chains recognize cytomegalovirus antigens. While some public TCRs were present in many individuals, most TCR sequences turned up only very rarely across donors. In a later analysis, some 18,000 TCR beta sequences were associated with specific HLA alleles at a false discovery rate of 0.05. V-gene and J-gene trimming of TCR beta chains was associated with a missense DCLRE1C variant in a later genetic analysis, and the association was replicated in an independent cohort. A further reported finding was that TCR beta sequences accurately predicted the HLA-A and HLA-B alleles for most subjects in the first cohort. This cohort had only TCR beta chains sequenced, and the lack of alpha or paired-chain data limited which features could be detected. The study listed 150 to 200 TCR beta chains as associated with cytomegalovirus. Compared with equally common non-associated chains, HLA-associated TCR beta chains in a later analysis were more clonally expanded and had lower generation probabilities. Linkage disequilibrium might explain the correlated functional status among segregating V segments, but an unknown experimental factor could not be excluded. The presence/absence analyses assumed that sequencing depth was roughly uniform across donors, and that assumption may not be true.

The library was built by means of the immunoSEQ multiplex PCR assay. A mixture of 60 forward primers for TCR Vbeta segments and 13 reverse primers for TCR Jbeta segments was used in the multiplex PCR. A multiplex PCR assay on genomic DNA amplified the CDR3 region of rearranged TCR beta genes. On the Illumina HiSeq System, the amplified TCR beta libraries were sequenced as 87-base-pair reads. The study's processing was this. A later analysis tallied roughly 78 million unique TCR beta chains across the 610 or so repertoires, and roughly 11 million of those chains were shared by two or more donors. To remove PCR and sequencing errors, raw reads were error-corrected and collapsed into unique sequences using a nearest-neighbor algorithm that merged closely related sequences. Alignment of CDR3 sequences to IMGT reference sequences was used to assign V, D and J gene segments. For a sequence to be retained, at least a six-nucleotide match to both a V gene segment and a J gene segment was required. A rearrangement counted as productive if the CDR3 had no stop codons and remained in frame with V and J, and every other rearrangement counted as non-productive. Following IMGT convention, CDR3 was defined as the stretch from the second conserved V-encoded cysteine up to the conserved J-encoded phenylalanine. The earlier analysis of 587 of the donors excluded any sequence lacking an unambiguous match to a single V gene segment. An earlier analysis of a few hundred of the donors classified V segments as functional when productive rearrangements were above 56.7% and as segregating when the standard deviation between donors was above 5%. A statistical classification framework was developed to diagnose cytomegalovirus status using the catalog of TCR beta chain sequences. A later analysis assigned V and J genes by comparing TCR nucleotide sequences with IMGT/GENE-DB human TR gene sequences. The TCRdist pipeline was used in a later analysis to assign CDR3 sequences and most-parsimonious VDJ recombination scenarios. In a later analysis, each TCR beta chain was defined by its CDR3 amino acid sequence together with its V-gene family, and reads without a unique V-gene family were excluded. To address suspected cross-contamination and a sequencing artifact, a later analysis removed roughly 580 highly shared, low-generation-probability nucleotide sequences. In a later analysis, a clonal expansion index was calculated for each public chain from normalized within-repertoire ranks of inferred template counts. Generation probabilities in a later analysis came from a VDJ recombination model fitted to out-of-frame rearrangements, and those results were checked against IGoR. In a later analysis, TCR-TCR, TCR-HLA and TCR-CMV co-occurrence was scored with hypergeometric tests, and a repertoire-size bias correction was applied to TCR pairs. False discovery rates were estimated in a later analysis by permuting HLA or CMV assignments 20 times. In a later analysis, co-occurring TCRs were grouped with DBSCAN, and TCRdist sequence similarity was added when clustering was performed within HLA-allele-positive subsets. Repertoires with fewer than 30,000 or more than 120,000 public chains were left out of co-occurrence clustering, as were a few repertoires with anomalous nucleotide sharing. TCRdb limited this immuneACCESS table to in-frame rearrangements with V and J called. A share of clones is missing; checked studies link under half to unresolved V genes, and the rest is unexplained. V, J and clone size derive from that table, while D and trimming were established from the DNA sequence. The sample table holds around 94,000 clones, of which about three quarters were seen once. The ten biggest clones cover approximately 4.2% of the sample.

The cohort comprised approximately 700 healthy bone marrow donors. At the time of sampling, every cohort member was nominally healthy, though immune exposures that went unrecorded were likely present. The donor tested CMV seropositive, placing the donor among the roughly 300 seropositive members of the cohort. A peripheral blood sample was provided by each donor, and peripheral blood mononuclear cells were used for TCR beta sequencing. Genomic DNA was extracted from the blood cell samples with the Qiagen DNeasy Blood Extraction Kit. Inclusive of the bounding cysteine and phenylalanine, the CDR3 is 13 residues long. Only the CDR3 DNA is retained, 39 bases long and in frame from the first base. Trimming takes 4 bases from V and 5 bases from J, and the germline ends sit 9 bases apart. For CDR1 and CDR2, the germline V gene (reference sequence) lists LNHDA and SQIVND. The table lists this clone with a count of one. The specificity of this receptor is unknown. Base qualities are not provided; no much larger clone lies one nucleotide away.

The source is a woman in her 40s in good health and CMV-seropositive. Source material: PBMCs. This sequence uses TRBV19 and TRBJ2-4; the D gene is possibly TRBD1, with 5 bases matching. The DNA sequence is as follows: TGTGCCAGTAGTAGGACACAGGAAAACATTCAGTACTTC. It translates to CASSRTQENIQYF. Where the CDR3 stops, the reference TRBV19 and TRBJ2-4 genes take over; the full variable domain is DGGITQSPKYLFRKEGQNVTLSCEQNLNHDAMYWYRQDPGQGLRLIYYSQIVNDFQKGDIAEGYSVSREKKESFPLTVTSAQKNPTAFYLCASSRTQENIQYFGAGTRLSVL.